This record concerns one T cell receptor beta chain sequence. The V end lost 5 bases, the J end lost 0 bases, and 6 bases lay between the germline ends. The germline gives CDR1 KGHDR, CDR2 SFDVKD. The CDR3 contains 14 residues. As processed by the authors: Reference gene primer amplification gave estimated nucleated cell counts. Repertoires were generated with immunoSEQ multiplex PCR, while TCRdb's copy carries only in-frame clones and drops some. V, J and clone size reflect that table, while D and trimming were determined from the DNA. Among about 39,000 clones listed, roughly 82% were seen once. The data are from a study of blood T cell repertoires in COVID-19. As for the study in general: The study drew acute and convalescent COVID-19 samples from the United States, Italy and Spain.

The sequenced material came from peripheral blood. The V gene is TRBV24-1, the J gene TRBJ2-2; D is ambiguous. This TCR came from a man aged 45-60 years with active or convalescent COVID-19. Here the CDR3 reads CATSGLANTGELFF. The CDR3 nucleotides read TGTGCCACCAGTGGCCTAGCGAACACCGGGGAGCTGTTTTTT.